The 19 T cell receptor beta chains reported below all come from one sample, sequenced in a study of beta chain features in type 1 diabetes. Sequenced material consisted of expressed TCRB transcripts (all of the isolated RNA was reverse transcribed). The data were produced by immunoSEQ multiplex PCR, yet TCRdb's version contains in-frame clones alone and is incomplete. Of roughly 260,000 clones listed, around 21% are singletons. The antigens for these receptors are not known. The study's findings and limits: When Type 1 diabetes patients were examined, their TCRB CDR3s proved moderately but significantly shorter in all four CD4+ subsets.

The specimen sequenced was naive CD4+ T cells from blood. These receptor sequences come from a woman aged 35 to 49 with type 1 diabetes.

The chain has TRBV25-1 and TRBJ2-3; 9 bases agree with TRBD2. V shed 7 bases and J 5 bases; nucleotides not matched to a gene: 7. This CDR3 is built from 14 residues. Germline V gives CDR1 MGHDK, CDR2 SYGVNS. CDR3 bases: TGTGCCAGCACCCGGGCACTAGCGGGAGATACGCAGTATTTT. Protein: CASTRALAGDTQYF.

This clone has more than one count but fewer than ten. This rearrangement joins TRBV5-1 to TRBJ1-2; the match to TRBD1 covers 7 bases. V lost 3 bases, J lost 4 bases, and 3 bases stayed unmatched. Germline assignment: CDR1 SGHRS and CDR2 YFSETQ. This CDR3 has 13 residues. The CDR3 DNA sequence: TGCGCCAGCAGCTCGGACAGGCCCTATGGCTACACCTTC. This codes for CASSSDRPYGYTF.

This clone showed up just a few times. This chain uses TRBV29-1 with TRBJ1-2; 7 bases map to TRBD1. The trim removed 6 bases at V and 6 bases at J, leaving 4 bases unmatched. Germline V gene sequence: CDR1 SQVTM, CDR2 ANQGSEA. This CDR3 is 11 amino acids long. Written as DNA, the CDR3 is TGCAGCGTCGGGGACAGCCATGGCTACACCTTC. As protein: CSVGDSHGYTF.

This clone was found a few times. This chain connects TRBV9 to TRBJ1-2; D gene ambiguous. The CDR3 contains 13 residues. V shed 0 bases and J shed 6 bases, with 9 bases lying between them. The germline V gene has CDR1 SGDLS and CDR2 YYNGEE. CDR3: CASSVESADGYTF. As DNA, the CDR3 is TGTGCCAGCAGCGTAGAGAGCGCCGATGGCTACACCTTC.

This clone turned up a few times. This chain links TRBV29-1 with TRBJ2-3; tentative D call: TRBD1 (5 bases). The CDR3 is made up of 13 amino acids. Germline CDR1 is SQVTM and CDR2 is ANQGSEA. Trimming shortened V by 7 bases and J by 2 bases, and 13 bases separated the two germline ends. CDR3 residues: CSAGHRITDTQYF. The CDR3 bases are TGCAGCGCAGGACACCGGATCACAGATACGCAGTATTTT.

This clone was seen a handful of times. V is TRBV7-3 and J is TRBJ1-5; D gene uncertain. In germline, CDR1 is SGHTA, CDR2 FQGTGA. The length of the CDR3 is 13 residues. The V and J ends lost 5 bases and 7 bases respectively, with 12 bases between them. Here the CDR3 reads CASSTGPGQPQHF. The CDR3 bases are TGTGCCAGCAGCACGGGCCCGGGGCAGCCCCAGCATTTT.

J is TRBJ1-6 and V is TRBV7-2, with D tentatively TRBD1 (5 bases). Trimming left V 8 bases short and J 2 bases short, with 16 bases between. This CDR3 spans 16 amino acids. Per the germline V gene, CDR1 is SGHTA and CDR2 is FQGNSA. Here the CDR3 DNA reads TGTGCCAGCCGAATCGCGGGGGTGGCCTATAATTCACCCCTCCACTTT. It codes for CASRIAGVAYNSPLHF.

The sample holds a few counts of this clone. The V gene is TRBV4-2, the J gene TRBJ1-2, with a possible D match to TRBD1 (5 bases). Germline CDR1 is LGHNA and CDR2 is YNFKEQ. Between the trimmed V and J ends, which lost 0 bases and 1 base, there was a span of 15 bases. The CDR3 is made up of 17 amino acids. CDR3 amino acids: CASSQDLTATFNYGYTF. CDR3 bases: TGTGCCAGCAGCCAAGATCTGACAGCGACCTTTAACTATGGCTACACCTTC.

The J gene is TRBJ1-4, the V gene TRBV28; 9 nucleotides align to TRBD1. The CDR3 is 18 residues long. Per germline, CDR1 MDHEN and CDR2 SYDVKM. The V segment lost 4 bases and the J segment 8 bases; nucleotides outside the gene matches: 17. This CDR3 is CASSSTVPGQGVQEKLFF. CDR3 bases: TGTGCCAGCAGTTCTACTGTCCCGGGACAGGGAGTTCAGGAAAAACTGTTTTTT.

There are a few counts of this clone. The chain combines TRBV19 with TRBJ1-1; D unresolved. This CDR3 spans 13 amino acids. V was trimmed by 3 bases and J by 1 base, leaving 6 bases between them. Per the germline V gene, CDR1 is LNHDA and CDR2 is SQIVND (reference sequence). The CDR3 DNA is TGTGCCAGTAGTATTGAGGGGAACACTGAAGCTTTCTTT. Amino acids: CASSIEGNTEAFF. The variable domain in full, with the rest retrieved from reference TRBV19 and TRBJ1-1, is DGGITQSPKYLFRKEGQNVTLSCEQNLNHDAMYWYRQDPGQGLRLIYYSQIVNDFQKGDIAEGYSVSREKKESFPLTVTSAQKNPTAFYLCASSIEGNTEAFFGQGTRLTVV.

Notes on this clone: At one of its ends the junction is not consistent with the germline gene, which may arise from a read error. The chain employs TRBV28 and TRBJ2-3, with D perhaps matching TRBD2 (6 bases). CDR3 length: 15 residues. The V gene's germline CDR1 is MDHEN and CDR2 SYDVKM. The CDR3 coding sequence is TGTGCCACCAGTTTGCCGGGACTCGGCACAGATACGCAGTATTTT. Its translation is CATSLPGLGTDTQYF.

The gene calls are TRBV9 and TRBJ2-7, with D perhaps TRBD1 (6 bases). V was shortened by 0 bases and J by 3 bases, with 13 bases between the two germline ends. CDR1 SGDLS and CDR2 YYNGEE come from the germline V gene. The CDR3 loop spans 15 amino acids. CDR3 bases: TGTGCCAGCAGCGTAGCTTCGGGACAAAACTACGAGCAGTACTTC. Translation: CASSVASGQNYEQYF.

The chain recombines TRBV7-9 with TRBJ1-5; 10 bases match TRBD1. The CDR3 length is 16 residues. With 1 base clipped from V and 1 base from J, the junction kept 1 base outside the gene matches. Germline V gene data show CDR1 as SEHNR and CDR2 as FQNEAQ (reference sequence). Written as DNA, the CDR3 is TGTGCCAGCAGCTTAGAGGACAGGGGGAGCAATCAGCCCCAGCATTTT. This translates into CASSLEDRGSNQPQHF.

The V gene is TRBV18, the J gene TRBJ2-6; the match to TRBD1 covers 11 bases. V lost 6 bases, J lost 2 bases, and 9 bases stayed unmatched. CDR3 length: 18 residues. Per germline, CDR1 KGHSH and CDR2 LQKENI. CDR3 residues: CASSTKGQGEPGANVLTF. In DNA, the CDR3 is TGTGCCAGCTCGACTAAGGGACAGGGGGAGCCTGGGGCCAACGTCCTGACTTTC.

This clone was seen more than once but under ten times. The J gene is TRBJ2-1, the V gene TRBV11-2; 7 nucleotides align to TRBD2. There are 17 residues in the CDR3. Germline V gives CDR1 SGHAT, CDR2 FQNNGV. Trimming took 3 bases from V and 6 from J; bases not matched to a gene: 14. CDR3: CASSLIGGGPLGNEQFF. CDR3 DNA: TGTGCCAGCAGCTTGATCGGGGGAGGGCCCTTGGGCAATGAGCAGTTCTTC.

The rearrangement links TRBV27 to TRBJ2-3; TRBD2 aligns across 8 bases. This CDR3 comprises 15 residues. Germline trimming cut 5 bases from V and 10 bases from J; bases unmatched to any gene: 14. The germline gives CDR1 MNHEY, CDR2 SMNVEV (reference sequence). CDR3 nucleotide sequence: TGTGCCAGCAGTCCGAGCCCGGGACTAGGGGGATCGCAGTATTTT. This sequence encodes CASSPSPGLGGSQYF.

In this sample, this clone turned up a few times. The V call is TRBV9, the J call TRBJ2-5; D gene unclear. Germline values: CDR1 SGDLS, CDR2 YYNGEE. V lost 0 bases to trimming and J lost 4 bases, with 10 bases between them. This CDR3 is 14 amino acids long. In DNA, the CDR3 is TGTGCCAGCAGCGTAGATCAGGTTCGAGAGACCCAGTACTTC. As protein: CASSVDQVRETQYF.

This clone showed up just once. V is TRBV4-3 and J is TRBJ2-7; D possibly corresponds to TRBD1 (5 bases). V lost 0 bases and J lost 6, with 12 bases in between. The CDR3 is 14 amino acids. Germline CDR1 and CDR2: LGHNA and YSLEER. The CDR3, as DNA: TGCGCCAGCAGCCAAGACACGGCAGGGCGCGAGCAGTACTTC. Amino acid sequence: CASSQDTAGREQYF.

This clone has more than one count but fewer than ten. The chain is built from TRBV2 and TRBJ2-5; D perhaps matches TRBD1 (6 bases). From germline, CDR1 is SNHLY and CDR2 FYNNEI. V lost 7 bases and J lost 1, with 13 bases in between. The CDR3 sequence is 14 residues long. The CDR3 sequence is CASKGGQIQETQYF. The CDR3 DNA reads as TGTGCCAGCAAAGGAGGACAGATCCAAGAGACCCAGTACTTC.